This T cell receptor beta chain was recovered during a study of regulatory T cells in long-lasting Graves disease. Deletions cut 7 bases from V and 2 bases from J, with 16 bases between. The CDR3 is 15 amino acids. Germline V CDR1 and CDR2: MNHEY, SMNVEV (reference sequence). Sample time point: newly diagnosed GD, antithyroid drugs for less than 3 months. From RNA extracted from PBMCs, the TCR library was made. The patients were enrolled through endocrinology in Xi'an, China. HTBI primers from iRepertoire and Arm-PCR of CDR3 regions yielded the TCR beta libraries. Each CDR3 protein gets one entry after TCRdb re-called the multiplex PCR reads with MiXCR. The sample has 400,000 to 550,000 distinct CDR3 sequences, about 16% seen once. On this clonotype: A much larger clonotype is one base distant, so this may be a read error.

This sample also appeared in a second study, on T cells in Graves' hyperthyroidism and ophthalmopathy. From that second work: Stable hyperthyroidism: no ophthalmopathy progression over 18 months of follow-up. Patients aged 18 to 65 with hyperthyroidism were newly diagnosed, with duration under 2 months.

The TCR comes from a woman younger than 45 with Graves disease. Sequenced material: peripheral blood mononuclear cells (PBMCs), taken at new diagnosis, from a patient treated with antithyroid drugs. The rearrangement uses TRBV27 and TRBJ2-3; perhaps TRBD1 as D (5 bases). The CDR3 sequence: CASNQRDRPTDTQYF. Here the CDR3 DNA reads TGTGCCAGCAACCAGCGCGACAGACCCACAGATACGCAGTATTTT.